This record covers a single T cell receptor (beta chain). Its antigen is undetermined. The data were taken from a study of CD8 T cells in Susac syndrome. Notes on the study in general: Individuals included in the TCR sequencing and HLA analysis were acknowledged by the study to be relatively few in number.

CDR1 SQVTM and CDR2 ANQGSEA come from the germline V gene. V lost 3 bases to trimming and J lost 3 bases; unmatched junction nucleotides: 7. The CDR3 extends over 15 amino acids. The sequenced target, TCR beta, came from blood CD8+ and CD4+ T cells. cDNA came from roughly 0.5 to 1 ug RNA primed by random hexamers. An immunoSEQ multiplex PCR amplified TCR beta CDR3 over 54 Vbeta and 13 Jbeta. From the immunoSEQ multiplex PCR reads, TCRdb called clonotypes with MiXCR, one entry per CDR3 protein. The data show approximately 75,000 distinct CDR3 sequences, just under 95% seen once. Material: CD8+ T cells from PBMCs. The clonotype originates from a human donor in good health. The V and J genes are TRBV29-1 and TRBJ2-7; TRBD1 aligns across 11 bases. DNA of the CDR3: TGCAGCGTTGAGGGATCGGGACAGGGGGACTACGAGCAGTACTTC. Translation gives CSVEGSGQGDYEQYF.